The 24 T cell receptor beta chains given below trace back to one sample, sequenced in a study of STAT5B mutations in CD4+ large granular lymphocyte leukemia. The repertoire was sequenced with immunoSEQ multiplex PCR; TCRdb's copy has only in-frame clones and lacks some. The table records about 40,000 clones, roughly 80% of them present only once. The sequencing input was CD4+ T cells from blood buffy coats. The receptors shown here come from a human donor in good health.

The chain carries TRBV19 and TRBJ1-2; 12 bases match TRBD1. Germline CDR1 LNHDA, CDR2 SQIVND (reference sequence). V was pared by 11 bases and J by 8 bases, with 9 bases of the junction left unmatched. This CDR3 is 13 amino acids long. In DNA form, the CDR3 reads TGTGCCCGCGAGGGACAGGGGGCAGTAGGCTACACCTTC. Amino acids: CAREGQGAVGYTF.

The genes are TRBV19 and TRBJ1-1; D may be TRBD1 (5 bases). CDR3 length: 14 residues. The V and J ends lost 3 bases and 5 bases respectively, with 13 bases between them. CDR1 is LNHDA and CDR2 is SQIVND in the germline V gene (reference sequence). The CDR3 region has the DNA TGTGCCAGTAGTATCGGGACTGTGGAAACTGAAGCTTTCTTT. Its translation: CASSIGTVETEAFF. Using reference TRBV19 and TRBJ1-1 for the parts outside the CDR3, the full variable domain is DGGITQSPKYLFRKEGQNVTLSCEQNLNHDAMYWYRQDPGQGLRLIYYSQIVNDFQKGDIAEGYSVSREKKESFPLTVTSAQKNPTAFYLCASSIGTVETEAFFGQGTRLTVV.

The chain carries TRBV6-1 and TRBJ1-3; unclear D gene. Trimming removed 6 bases from V and 0 bases from J, with 12 bases in between. Germline assignment: CDR1 MNHNS and CDR2 SASEGT. The CDR3 covers 15 residues. The CDR3 DNA sequence: TGTGCCAGCAGGGCTGTTACGAGCTCTGGAAACACCATATATTTT. It translates to CASRAVTSSGNTIYF.

This chain uses TRBV29-1 with TRBJ2-2; no firm D call. CDR1 is SQVTM, CDR2 ANQGSEA, per germline. The V and J ends lost 5 bases and 3 bases respectively, with 10 bases between them. This CDR3 contains 13 residues. The CDR3 loop is CSVRFGYTGELFF. CDR3 nucleotides: TGCAGCGTTCGTTTTGGATACACCGGGGAGCTGTTTTTT.

V usage is TRBV6-1 and J usage is TRBJ1-6; the D gene is possibly TRBD1 (5 bases). CDR3 length equals 12 residues. From germline, CDR1 is MNHNS and CDR2 SASEGT. The ends were cut back, 4 bases at V and 10 bases at J, with 8 bases in the middle. The CDR3 sequence is CASSASGSPLHF. Written as DNA, the CDR3 is TGTGCCAGCAGTGCCTCAGGGTCACCCCTCCACTTT.

This clone was recorded only once. The gene calls are TRBV9 and TRBJ2-1, with D possibly matching TRBD1 (7 bases). The CDR3 runs to 16 residues. V was cut by 4 bases and J by 5 bases, with 19 bases left in between. From germline, CDR1 is SGDLS and CDR2 YYNGEE. The CDR3 sequence: CASSPLGGTANNEQFF. The CDR3 nucleotides read TGTGCCAGCAGCCCTCTAGGGGGGACAGCCAACAATGAGCAGTTCTTC. Full variable domain (remainder filled in from reference TRBV9 and TRBJ2-1): DSGVTQTPKHLITATGQRVTLRCSPRSGDLSVYWYQQSLDQGLQFLIQYYNGEERAKGNILERFSAQQFPDLHSELNLSSLELGDSALYFCASSPLGGTANNEQFFGPGTRLTVL.

The gene calls are TRBV30 and TRBJ2-7; 8 nucleotides line up with TRBD2. CDR3 length: 16 amino acids. Germline-derived CDR1 and CDR2 are GTSNPN and SVGIG (reference sequence). V lost 3 bases, J lost 6 bases, and 16 bases stayed unmatched. DNA of the CDR3: TGTGCCTGGAGCCGAACCCGGACTAGCTCTGGGAGCGAGCAGTACTTC. This translates into CAWSRTRTSSGSEQYF.

This chain links TRBV28 with TRBJ2-1, with D uncertain. CDR3 length equals 13 residues. Trimming cost V 2 bases and J 11 bases, with 13 bases left between them. Germline V gene lookup returns CDR1 MDHEN and CDR2 SYDVKM. The CDR3 here is CASSLAPSSKQFF. In DNA, the CDR3 is TGTGCCAGCAGTTTAGCCCCGTCGAGTAAGCAGTTCTTC.

The chain is built from TRBV4-3 and TRBJ1-2, with D possibly matching TRBD1 (5 bases). This CDR3 has 17 residues. V lost 4 bases and J 4 bases, leaving 22 bases between the germline ends. CDR1 and CDR2 from the germline V gene are LGHNA and YSLEER. CDR3 sequence reads: CASSPTPGTERGYGYTF. CDR3 coding DNA: TGCGCCAGCAGCCCCACACCCGGAACAGAAAGGGGCTATGGCTACACCTTC.

CDR3 residues: CASSPRGAADTQYF. For the CDR3, the DNA is TGCGCCAGCAGCCCCAGGGGGGCGGCAGATACGCAGTATTTT. The V call is TRBV5-1, the J call TRBJ2-3; possibly TRBD1 for D (7 bases). Trimming removed 4 bases from V and 4 bases from J, with 13 bases in between. The CDR3 consists of 14 residues. The germline V gene has CDR1 SGHRS and CDR2 YFSETQ. Full variable domain (remainder filled in from reference TRBV5-1 and TRBJ2-3): KAGVTQTPRYLIKTRGQQVTLSCSPISGHRSVSWYQQTPGQGLQFLFEYFSETQRNKGNFPGRFSGRQFSNSRSEMNVSTLELGDSALYLCASSPRGAADTQYFGPGTRLTVL.

This sequence joins TRBV28 and TRBJ2-1, with unresolved D. CDR1 MDHEN and CDR2 SYDVKM come from the germline V gene. The CDR3 sequence is 11 residues long. The chain's CDR3 is CAVSRWDEQFF. The CDR3 bases are TGTGCGGTCAGTCGTTGGGATGAGCAGTTCTTC.

The CDR3, as DNA: TGTGCCAGCAGCTCGGGGGCAGGGTCCCCCAATCAGCCCCAGCATTTT. It is translated as CASSSGAGSPNQPQHF. The rearrangement links TRBV7-9 to TRBJ1-5; D may be TRBD1 (6 bases). V lost 4 bases to trimming and J lost 3 bases, with 16 bases between them. The CDR3 sequence is 16 residues long. The germline CDR1 and CDR2 sequences are SEHNR and FQNEAQ (reference sequence).

As regards this clone: The junction and the germline gene differ at one end; a read error may be behind it. The gene calls are TRBV7-7 and TRBJ2-1, with 12 bases identical to TRBD2. The CDR3 covers 15 residues. CDR1 and CDR2 (germline): SSHAT, FNYEAQ (reference sequence). CDR3 region: CASSFLAGGFNEQFF. For the CDR3, the DNA is TGTGCTAGCAGCTTTCTAGCGGGAGGGTTCAATGAGCAGTTCTTC. The full variable domain, with the rest looked up from reference TRBV7-7 and TRBJ2-1, is GAGVSQSPRYKVTKRGQDVTLRCDPISSHATLYWYQQALGQGPEFLTYFNYEAQPDKSGLPSDRFSAERPEGSISTLTIQRTEQRDSAMYRCASSFLAGGFNEQFFGPGTRLTVL.

The V call is TRBV19, the J call TRBJ2-2; possibly TRBD1 for D (6 bases). The CDR3 is 15 amino acids. The V and J ends lost 5 bases and 2 bases respectively, with 12 bases between them. Germline lookup yields CDR1 LNHDA and CDR2 SQIVND (reference sequence). Written as DNA, the CDR3 is TGTGCCAGTAGTCTTCAGGGGACAAACACCGGGGAGCTGTTTTTT. This encodes CASSLQGTNTGELFF.

The chain uses TRBV19 and TRBJ2-1; D is unresolved. CDR3 length: 14 amino acids. The V end was cut by 6 bases, the J end by 4 bases, with 13 bases between. Germline lookup yields CDR1 LNHDA and CDR2 SQIVND (reference sequence). For the CDR3, the DNA is TGTGCCAGTAGCAATTCCCGAGTTTACAATGAGCAGTTCTTC. Protein sequence: CASSNSRVYNEQFF. The complete variable domain, with remaining parts taken from reference TRBV19 and TRBJ2-1, reads DGGITQSPKYLFRKEGQNVTLSCEQNLNHDAMYWYRQDPGQGLRLIYYSQIVNDFQKGDIAEGYSVSREKKESFPLTVTSAQKNPTAFYLCASSNSRVYNEQFFGPGTRLTVL.

The rearrangement links TRBV14 to TRBJ2-2; TRBD1 might be the D (7 bases). The ends were cut back, 4 bases at V and 5 bases at J, with 14 bases in the middle. The germline CDR1 and CDR2 sequences are SGHDN and FVKESK. This CDR3 has 15 amino acids. Written as DNA, the CDR3 is TGTGCCAGCAGCCCAGGGGGGAGTTTTACCGGGGAGCTGTTTTTT. It yields the protein CASSPGGSFTGELFF.

The chain combines TRBV15 with TRBJ2-1; perhaps TRBD2 as D (6 bases). Germline V gene lookup returns CDR1 LNHNV and CDR2 YYDKDF (reference sequence). The CDR3 is made up of 15 amino acids. V dropped 5 bases and J dropped 3 bases, with 14 bases sitting between them. The CDR3 region is CATSFDGRGYNEQFF. The CDR3 nucleotides are TGTGCCACCAGCTTCGACGGGAGAGGCTACAATGAGCAGTTCTTC.

This clone was found a few times. The rearrangement joins TRBV19 to TRBJ1-2, with D unresolved. This CDR3 contains 12 residues. CDR1 and CDR2 (germline): LNHDA, SQIVND (reference sequence). The V gene lost 5 bases and the J gene lost 0 bases, with 4 bases spanning the gap. This chain's CDR3 is CASSFSNYGYTF. As DNA, the CDR3 is TGTGCCAGTAGTTTCTCTAACTATGGCTACACCTTC.

J is TRBJ1-6 and V is TRBV28, with D perhaps TRBD1 (6 bases). The germline V and J ends were trimmed by 3 bases and 12 bases, with 15 bases remaining between them. Germline assignment: CDR1 MDHEN and CDR2 SYDVKM. The CDR3 consists of 14 residues. The CDR3 here is CASSLGASLGPLHF. The CDR3, as DNA: TGTGCCAGCAGTTTGGGGGCGTCACTGGGACCCCTCCACTTT.

This clone was seen a handful of times. CDR3 region: CASSQEPGGGNTIYF. The CDR3 DNA sequence: TGCGCCAGCAGCCAAGAGCCGGGAGGTGGAAACACCATATATTTT. The chain couples TRBV4-3 to TRBJ1-3, with unresolved D. The CDR3 totals 15 residues. Trimming cost V 0 bases and J 3 bases, with 9 bases left between them. Looked up from germline, CDR1 is LGHNA and CDR2 is YSLEER.

This clone showed up just a few times. The chain joins TRBV5-1 to TRBJ1-6; D might be TRBD1 (6 bases). The CDR3 consists of 15 residues. CDR1 and CDR2 from the germline V gene are SGHRS and YFSETQ. The V and J ends lost 1 base and 7 bases respectively, with 12 bases between them. The CDR3 nucleotides are TGCGCCAGCAGCTTGTTGGACAGAGGGAATTCACCCCTCCACTTT. Protein: CASSLLDRGNSPLHF. Based on the CDR3 plus reference TRBV5-1 and TRBJ1-6, the full variable domain is KAGVTQTPRYLIKTRGQQVTLSCSPISGHRSVSWYQQTPGQGLQFLFEYFSETQRNKGNFPGRFSGRQFSNSRSEMNVSTLELGDSALYLCASSLLDRGNSPLHFGNGTRLTVT.

The chain couples TRBV2 to TRBJ2-7; 8 bases align to TRBD1. The CDR3 extends over 14 amino acids. V dropped 4 bases and J dropped 4; count of bases not matched to a gene: 6. Germline assignment: CDR1 SNHLY and CDR2 FYNNEI. In DNA, the CDR3 is TGTGCCAGCAGTGTCGACAGGGGAGCGTACGAGCAGTACTTC. Translating it yields CASSVDRGAYEQYF. Filled out from reference TRBV2 and TRBJ2-7, the complete variable domain reads EPEVTQTPSHQVTQMGQEVILRCVPISNHLYFYWYRQILGQKVEFLVSFYNNEISEKSEIFDDQFSVERPDGSNFTLKIRSTKLEDSAMYFCASSVDRGAYEQYFGPGTRLTVT.

CDR3 residues: CASSLAGGNTEAFF. CDR3 DNA: TGTGCCAGCAGCTTGGCAGGAGGGAACACTGAAGCTTTCTTT. The chain uses TRBV7-2 and TRBJ1-1; D call uncertain. V gave up 3 bases and J gave up 1 base, with 9 bases separating them. The CDR3 covers 14 residues. Germline V gene sequence: CDR1 SGHTA, CDR2 FQGNSA. The full variable domain, completed using reference TRBV7-2 and TRBJ1-1, is GAGVSQSPSNKVTEKGKDVELRCDPISGHTALYWYRQSLGQGLEFLIYFQGNSAPDKSGLPSDRFSAERTGGSVSTLTIQRTQQEDSAVYLCASSLAGGNTEAFFGQGTRLTVV.

V gene TRBV10-3 combines with J gene TRBJ1-1, with D possibly matching TRBD1 (6 bases). This CDR3 spans 12 amino acids. The germline gives CDR1 ENHRY, CDR2 SYGVKD. V was trimmed by 2 bases and J by 5 bases, leaving 6 bases between them. CDR3 DNA sequence: TGTGCCATCAGTGAGAGGGGGACTGAAGCTTTCTTT. Translation gives CAISERGTEAFF.